The T cell receptor beta chain described here comes from a study of blood T cell repertoires in COVID-19. Study-level information: Acute-phase and convalescent COVID-19 samples originated in the United States, Italy and Spain. Sources were T cells, B-cell-depleted T cells, or PBMCs; the material itself was cDNA or gDNA.

Original data processing: It was from reference gene primer amplification that nucleated cell counts were estimated. The protocol was immunoSEQ multiplex PCR, while the TCRdb copy is restricted to in-frame clones and leaves out a portion. The V and J calls and the clone size are those of that table, but D and trimming were determined from the DNA. Among hundreds of thousands of clones listed, nearly 90% were seen once. This CDR3 comprises 17 residues. The junction had 3 bases not matched to a gene; V was cut back by 5 bases and J by 0 bases. Germline CDR1 and CDR2: SGHTA and FQGTGA. V is TRBV7-3 and J is TRBJ2-6, with TRBD2 matching 11 bases. The receptor's source is a man aged 18 to 29 with active or convalescent COVID-19. The sequenced material came from peripheral blood. In nucleotides, the CDR3 is TGTGCCAGCAGCGCTAGCGGGGGGCCCTCTGGGGCCAACGTCCTGACTTTC. Amino acids: CASSASGGPSGANVLTF.